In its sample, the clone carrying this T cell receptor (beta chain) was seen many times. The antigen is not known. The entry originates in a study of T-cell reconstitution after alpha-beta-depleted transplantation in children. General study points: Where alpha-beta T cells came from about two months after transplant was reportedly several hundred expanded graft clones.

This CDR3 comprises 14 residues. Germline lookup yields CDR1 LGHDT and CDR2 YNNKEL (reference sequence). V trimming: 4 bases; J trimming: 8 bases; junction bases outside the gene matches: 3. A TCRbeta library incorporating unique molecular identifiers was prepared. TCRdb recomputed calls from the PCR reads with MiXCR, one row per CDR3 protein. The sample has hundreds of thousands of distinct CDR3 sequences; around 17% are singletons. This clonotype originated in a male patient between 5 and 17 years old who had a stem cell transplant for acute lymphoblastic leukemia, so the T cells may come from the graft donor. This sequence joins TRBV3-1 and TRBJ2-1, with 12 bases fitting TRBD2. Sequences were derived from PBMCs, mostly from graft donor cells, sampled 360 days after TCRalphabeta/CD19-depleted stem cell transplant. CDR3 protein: CASSLLAGGYEQFF. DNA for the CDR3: TGTGCCAGCAGCCTACTAGCGGGAGGCTATGAGCAGTTCTTC.